These T cell receptor beta chains were read from a single sample in a study of blood T cell repertoires in COVID-19. Libraries were prepared by immunoSEQ multiplex PCR; TCRdb keeps only in-frame clonotypes and omits some of them. The sample has hundreds of thousands of clones, about 91% seen once. Input material: PBMCs or T cells enriched from blood (not recorded which). These receptors all come from a woman under 40 with acute COVID-19. CDR3s include the opening cysteine and the closing phenylalanine or tryptophan. The D gene is left open where the match is weak.

cdr3_length,v_call,j_call,d_call,cdr3_aa
15,TRBV7-8,TRBJ2-7,-,CASSLREGVGYEQYF
15,TRBV4-3,TRBJ2-7,-,CASSQDPREPYEQYF
15,TRBV19,TRBJ1-6,-,CASTLSHQIDSPLHF
15,TRBV3-1/TRBV3-2,TRBJ1-5,-,CASSQGVQDNQPQHF
13,TRBV19,TRBJ2-1,-,CASRAGAINEQFF
17,TRBV9,TRBJ2-4,-,CASSVGGAASAKNIQYF
17,TRBV5-1,TRBJ2-3,TRBD2,CASSLRGTSGGTDTQYF
16,TRBV5-5,TRBJ2-2,TRBD1,CASSLFQGALTGELFF
14,TRBV7-9,TRBJ1-2,-,CASSSLQGDYGYTF
14,TRBV6-5,TRBJ1-1,TRBD1,CASRPHRGETEAFF
18,TRBV10-1,TRBJ2-7,TRBD2,CASSEGLAGGLSSYEQYF
15,TRBV11-2,TRBJ2-5,-,CASSLDWGLEETQYF
15,TRBV5-1,TRBJ2-3,TRBD2,CASSLGLAGADTQYF
16,TRBV18,TRBJ1-1,TRBD1,CASSRRTGGVGTEAFF
11,TRBV20-1,TRBJ2-3,TRBD2,CSALAGDTQYF
17,TRBV3-1/TRBV3-2,TRBJ1-6,TRBD1,CASSQDAGDRAGSPLHF
17,TRBV27,TRBJ2-1,-,CASSLIRQGTVVDEQFF
12,TRBV12-3/TRBV12-4,TRBJ1-5,TRBD1,CASSNRGQPQHF
15,TRBV4-1,TRBJ2-3,TRBD1,CASRPRDRVTDTQYF
15,TRBV4-1,TRBJ1-2,-,CASSQAAGGGNGYTF
15,TRBV23-1,TRBJ1-1,-,CASSQPIRGRTEAFF
16,TRBV5-6,TRBJ1-2,TRBD1,CASNFVSDRGIFGYTF
14,TRBV11-2,TRBJ1-3,-,CASSLAGQGNTIYF
15,TRBV14,TRBJ2-3,-,CASSQAPGGSDTQYF
15,TRBV5-1,TRBJ1-6,-,CASSLAGGGNSPLHF
12,TRBV11-3,TRBJ2-1,-,CASSSGSHEQFF
13,TRBV7-2,TRBJ2-3,-,CASSLPGGDTQYF
16,TRBV29-1,TRBJ1-4,-,CSVAAGLVATNEKLFF
15,TRBV10-3,TRBJ1-1,-,CAISESGSVNTEAFF
15,TRBV2,TRBJ2-2,TRBD1,CASEPGQGRTGELFF
16,TRBV5-5,TRBJ1-2,-,CASSFIQGSMDYGYTF
13,TRBV19,TRBJ2-7,TRBD1,CASSPGGRYEQYF
17,TRBV5-4,TRBJ2-7,TRBD1,CASSLYPTGEVLDEQYF
14,TRBV27,TRBJ1-6,TRBD1,CASSLGTGYSPLHF
15,TRBV7-9,TRBJ2-5,-,CASSQNPAGAETQYF
15,TRBV5-5,TRBJ2-3,TRBD1,CASSRQGATTDTQYF
13,TRBV4-1,TRBJ1-1,-,CASSHRSQLEAFF
16,TRBV3-1/TRBV3-2,TRBJ2-4,TRBD1,CASSQGTGEPKNIQYF
15,TRBV18,TRBJ1-2,TRBD1,CASSPPGQADYGYTF
15,TRBV18,TRBJ1-3,-,CASSATPRAGNTIYF
15,TRBV7-8,TRBJ1-2,-,CASSLAGGANYGYTF
14,TRBV2,TRBJ2-3,TRBD2,CASSSGTSAYTQYF
15,TRBV6-5,TRBJ1-5,-,CASSYSGQTNQPQHF
15,TRBV2,TRBJ2-7,TRBD2,CASSPSGGGSYEQYF
13,TRBV4-3,TRBJ2-2,-,CASSPQVDGELFF
14,TRBV19,TRBJ2-2,TRBD1,CASSRGQGAGELFF
15,TRBV7-9,TRBJ1-3,-,CASSPQAPSGNTIYF
13,TRBV5-1,TRBJ1-1,-,CASSLLGGTEAFF
17,TRBV11-2,TRBJ2-5,-,CASSLDKRATYQETQYF
14,TRBV29-1,TRBJ1-4,TRBD1,CSVGVTGPEEKLFF
15,TRBV2,TRBJ2-2,TRBD1,CASSDDRANTGELFF
14,TRBV7-2,TRBJ2-1,-,CASSLSLAGNEQFF
11,TRBV25-1,TRBJ1-1,-,CASGRETEAFF
17,TRBV11-2,TRBJ2-7,TRBD1,CASSLVPGTGEIDEQYF
11,TRBV19,TRBJ2-7,-,CARRLPYEQYF
13,TRBV3-1/TRBV3-2,TRBJ1-2,TRBD1,CASSPGQGDGYTF
14,TRBV3-1/TRBV3-2,TRBJ2-7,-,CASSQEKLGREQYF
15,TRBV11-3,TRBJ2-3,TRBD1,CASSRSDRGGGTQYF
17,TRBV6-2/TRBV6-3,TRBJ1-2,TRBD1,CASSLLPGQATVSGYTF
14,TRBV7-9,TRBJ1-2,-,CASTPLARDYGYTF